The table lists the clone carrying this T cell receptor beta chain with a count of one. The target antigen is unknown. The table came from immunoSEQ multiplex PCR; TCRdb's copy has only in-frame clones and leaves some out. The data hold 45,000 to 55,000 clones, with approximately 77% observed a single time. This record belongs to a study of T cells in localized non-small cell lung cancer. Study observations and caveats: It was uninvolved adjacent lung that showed the highest T cell clonality, exceeding tumor. Overall survival was longer when the density of T cells in the blood was higher. Median around 56 top-100 tumor clones were shared with paired adjacent lung.

The CDR3 is made up of 13 amino acids. Trimming removed 8 bases from V and 6 bases from J, with 16 bases in between. Germline V gene sequence: CDR1 MNHNS, CDR2 SASEGT. The specimen was peripheral blood, collected before any cancer treatment. The sequence was obtained from a man aged 35 to 69 with stage I squamous cell lung carcinoma. The rearrangement links TRBV6-1 to TRBJ1-2; D is perhaps TRBD1 (5 bases). The CDR3 bases are TGTGCCAGCGGTTGGCAGGGAGTCGATGGCTACACCTTC. Encoded protein: CASGWQGVDGYTF.